Following are 24 T cell receptor beta chains from one sample sequenced in a study of blood T cell repertoires in COVID-19. Repertoires were generated with immunoSEQ multiplex PCR, while TCRdb's copy carries only in-frame clones and drops some. Here the sample spans around 99,000 clones, 80% to 95% being singletons. The sequenced sample was peripheral blood. The receptors were sampled from a woman in her 30s with acute or convalescent COVID-19.

The chain joins TRBV7-9 to TRBJ1-2; 8 bases are a match to TRBD1. V lost 5 bases, J lost 4 bases, and 3 bases stayed unmatched. Germline V gene sequence: CDR1 SEHNR, CDR2 FQNEAQ (reference sequence). CDR3 length: 13 residues. In DNA form, the CDR3 reads TGTGCCAGCAGCCCTGGACAGGGCTATGGCTACACCTTC. Translating gives CASSPGQGYGYTF. Full variable domain (missing parts from reference TRBV7-9 and TRBJ1-2): DTGVSQNPRHKITKRGQNVTFRCDPISEHNRLYWYRQTLGQGPEFLTYFQNEAQLEKSRLLSDRFSAERPKGSFSTLEIQRTEQGDSAMYLCASSPGQGYGYTFGSGTRLTVV.

The chain employs TRBV7-8 and TRBJ1-2; maybe TRBD1 (6 bases). The CDR3 loop spans 17 amino acids. V was pared by 5 bases and J by 5 bases, with 24 bases between. Per germline, CDR1 SGHVS and CDR2 FQNEAQ. CDR3 bases: TGTGCCAGCAGCCAAGTTTTCAGACAGGCGAACTCGTATGGCTACACCTTC. Protein: CASSQVFRQANSYGYTF.

The chain joins TRBV19 to TRBJ2-6; 8 positions agree with TRBD1. Germline trimming cut 7 bases from V and 0 bases from J; bases unmatched to any gene: 11. The CDR3 spans 18 residues. Germline-derived CDR1 and CDR2 are LNHDA and SQIVND (reference sequence). The CDR3 DNA reads TGTGCCAGTACCACCTCGCCAGGGGGCTACTCTGGGGCCAACGTCCTGACTTTC. This gives the protein CASTTSPGGYSGANVLTF.

The rearrangement links TRBV18 to TRBJ2-1, with TRBD2 matching 10 bases. This CDR3 has 18 amino acids. Germline lookup yields CDR1 KGHSH and CDR2 LQKENI. V lost 0 bases to trimming and J lost 5 bases; unmatched junction nucleotides: 10. The CDR3 DNA reads as TGTGCCAGCTCACCACCGACGGGACTAGCGAACATGGACAATGAGCAGTTCTTC. The encoded protein is CASSPPTGLANMDNEQFF.

The chain uses TRBV21-1 and TRBJ2-1; the D call in the table, TRBD1, was not verified against the DNA. TRBV21-1 is flagged as a pseudogene. The CDR3 loop spans 14 amino acids. CDR3 sequence reads: CASESRDRYNEQFF. In nucleotides, the CDR3 is TGTGCCAGTGAGAGCCGGGACAGGTACAATGAGCAGTTCTTC.

The rearrangement joins TRBV19 to TRBJ2-3; 9 bases agree with TRBD2. The germline CDR1 and CDR2 sequences are LNHDA and SQIVND (reference sequence). The CDR3 is 12 residues long. CDR3 sequence: CASRGGTDTQYF. The CDR3, as DNA: TGTGCATCGCGGGGGGGTACAGATACGCAGTATTTT.

The chain couples TRBV5-8 to TRBJ2-3; the D is unclear. V lost 2 bases and J 2 bases, leaving 9 bases between the germline ends. This CDR3 region has 14 residues. Germline V gene sequence: CDR1 SGHTS, CDR2 YDEGEE. CDR3 sequence (DNA): TGTGCCAGCAGCTTCACAGTGGACACAGATACGCAGTATTTT. This sequence encodes CASSFTVDTDTQYF.

The V call is TRBV12-2, the J call TRBJ2-7; the table's D call, TRBD1, was not checked against the DNA. TRBV12-2 is given as a pseudogene. This CDR3 is 19 amino acids long. The DNA for the CDR3 is TGTGCAAGTCGCTTAGTAAACACCCCGAGACGTAGGGGGCCCTACGAGCAGTACTTC. Amino acid sequence: CASRLVNTPRRRGPYEQYF.

The rearrangement joins TRBV12-3 or TRBV12-4 to TRBJ1-6, with D maybe TRBD1 (6 bases). Trimming removed 6 bases at V and 16 bases at J, with 16 bases between. The CDR3 spans 12 residues. The CDR3 DNA follows: TGTGCCAGCAGCTTTATACAGGGAGTACTCCACTTT. This sequence encodes CASSFIQGVLHF.

V gene TRBV5-6 combines with J gene TRBJ2-7, with 7 bases that match TRBD1. Trimming cost V 2 bases and J 3 bases; bases outside gene matches: 8. This CDR3 is built from 15 residues. Germline V gene sequence: CDR1 SGHDT, CDR2 YYEEEE. CDR3 amino acids: CASSFVTGVNYEQYF. In DNA, the CDR3 is TGTGCCAGCAGCTTTGTTACAGGGGTTAACTACGAGCAGTACTTC.

A single count supports this clone. The genes are TRBV30 and TRBJ2-2; D ambiguous. V lost 6 bases, J lost 1 base, and 15 bases lay in between. CDR1 and CDR2 (germline): GTSNPN, SVGIG (reference sequence). The CDR3 covers 15 residues. The CDR3 reads CACPGTVLNTGELFF. In DNA form, the CDR3 reads TGTGCCTGCCCCGGCACAGTATTGAACACCGGGGAGCTGTTTTTT.

The rearrangement links TRBV25-1 to TRBJ2-7; 7 bases are a match to TRBD2. Trimming cost V 5 bases and J 5 bases; bases outside gene matches: 18. CDR3 length: 17 amino acids. CDR1 is MGHDK and CDR2 is SYGVNS in the germline V gene. CDR3 bases: TGTGCCAGCAGTAATTGGGAGTGGGGGGGTCAAGGCAACGAGCAGTACTTC. Translating it yields CASSNWEWGGQGNEQYF.

In nucleotides, the CDR3 is TGTGCCACCAGCAGAGGGACAGGGAACTTTCAGCCCCAGCATTTT. Translated, it gives CATSRGTGNFQPQHF. The rearrangement joins TRBV15 to TRBJ1-5, with TRBD1 matching 8 bases. V gave up 1 base and J gave up 6 bases; unmatched junction bases: 5. The CDR3 extends over 15 amino acids. Per germline, CDR1 LNHNV and CDR2 YYDKDF (reference sequence).

In this sample, this clone turned up once. The J gene is TRBJ1-2, the V gene TRBV5-5, with D uncertain. Germline CDR1 SGHKS, CDR2 YYEKEE (reference sequence). V lost 0 bases and J lost 6, with 15 bases in between. The CDR3 totals 15 residues. The CDR3 DNA follows: TGTGCCAGCAGCTTGGATCAGGTGATCATCGATGGCTACACCTTC. It encodes CASSLDQVIIDGYTF. The complete variable domain, with remaining parts taken from reference TRBV5-5 and TRBJ1-2, reads DAGVTQSPTHLIKTRGQQVTLRCSPISGHKSVSWYQQVLGQGPQFIFQYYEKEERGRGNFPDRFSARQFPNYSSELNVNALLLGDSALYLCASSLDQVIIDGYTFGSGTRLTVV.

J is TRBJ2-5 and V is TRBV3-1 (or the pseudogene TRBV3-2); no reliable D call. This CDR3 has 15 residues. With 0 bases removed from V and 2 bases from J, the gap between germline ends came to 10 bases. In germline, CDR1 is LGHDT, CDR2 YNNKEL (reference sequence). CDR3: CASSQDQHVQETQYF. The CDR3, as DNA: TGTGCCAGCAGCCAAGATCAACACGTACAAGAGACCCAGTACTTC.

In this sample, this clone turned up once. The chain carries TRBV5-4 and TRBJ2-1, with 8 positions matching TRBD2. From germline, CDR1 is SGHNT and CDR2 YYREEE (reference sequence). The CDR3 is 15 residues long. Trimming at V came to 5 bases and at J to 0 bases, leaving 4 bases not matched to a gene. This CDR3 reads CASSPGTSSYNEQFF. CDR3 bases: TGTGCCAGCAGTCCCGGGACTAGCTCCTACAATGAGCAGTTCTTC.

This sequence joins TRBV4-3 and TRBJ1-5; maybe TRBD1 (5 bases). V dropped 3 bases and J dropped 2 bases, with 11 bases sitting between them. The CDR3 sequence is 15 residues long. Per germline, CDR1 LGHNA and CDR2 YSLEER. The CDR3, as DNA: TGCGCCAGCAGCCAGGACATGCAAGGCAATCAGCCCCAGCATTTT. Residues: CASSQDMQGNQPQHF.

The J gene is TRBJ1-3, the V gene TRBV28, with a tentative D call TRBD1 (5 bases). Germline lookup yields CDR1 MDHEN and CDR2 SYDVKM. Trimming left V 3 bases short and J 2 bases short, with 11 bases between. The CDR3 is made up of 15 amino acids. The CDR3 region is CASSFGRVTGNTIYF. In DNA, the CDR3 is TGTGCCAGCAGTTTCGGCAGGGTAACTGGAAACACCATATATTTT. Based on the CDR3 plus reference TRBV28 and TRBJ1-3, the full variable domain is DVKVTQSSRYLVKRTGEKVFLECVQDMDHENMFWYRQDPGLGLRLIYFSYDVKMKEKGDIPEGYSVSREKKERFSLILESASTNQTSMYLCASSFGRVTGNTIYFGEGSWLTVV.

The chain uses TRBV7-2 and TRBJ1-2; 9 nucleotides align to TRBD1. CDR1 and CDR2 (germline): SGHTA, FQGNSA. CDR3 length equals 19 residues. V was clipped by 2 bases and J by 4 bases; unmatched bases: 17. CDR3: CASSLLSGTGYLYGYGYTF. The CDR3 DNA reads TGTGCCAGCAGCTTATTAAGCGGGACAGGGTACCTTTATGGCTATGGCTACACCTTC.

The chain is built from TRBV6-5 and TRBJ1-5; 8 nucleotides agree with TRBD1. With 6 bases clipped from V and 4 bases from J, the junction kept 5 bases outside the gene matches. CDR3 length: 14 amino acids. Germline CDR1 and CDR2: MNHEY and SVGAGI. CDR3 nucleotides: TGTGCCAGCAGGTGGACAGGGAGGAATCAGCCCCAGCATTTT. It specifies CASRWTGRNQPQHF.

About this clone: An end of the junction does not agree with germline; a read error may underlie this. The J gene is TRBJ2-3, the V gene TRBV7-9, with 7 nucleotides matching TRBD2. The germline V gene has CDR1 SEHNR and CDR2 FQNEAQ (reference sequence). This CDR3 has 12 amino acids. The DNA for the CDR3 is TGCTGCAGCGGGAAGGGCACAGATACGCAGTATTTT. This sequence encodes CCSGKGTDTQYF. Using reference TRBV7-9 and TRBJ2-3 for the parts outside the CDR3, the full variable domain is DTGVSQNPRHKITKRGQNVTFRCDPISEHNRLYWYRQTLGQGPEFLTYFQNEAQLEKSRLLSDRFSAERPKGSFSTLEIQRTEQGDSAMYLCCSGKGTDTQYFGPGTRLTVL.

This clone was seen repeatedly, ten times or more. J is TRBJ2-1 and V is TRBV7-2, with TRBD2 as a possible D gene (7 bases). Trimming took 5 bases from V and 3 from J, leaving 17 bases between them. This CDR3 comprises 16 residues. CDR1 SGHTA and CDR2 FQGNSA come from the germline V gene. CDR3 amino acids: CASSPRMGGRYNEQFF. In DNA, the CDR3 is TGTGCCAGCAGCCCAAGAATGGGGGGGCGCTACAATGAGCAGTTCTTC.

This sequence joins TRBV9 and TRBJ2-2, with D possibly being TRBD1 (5 bases). The V end lost 0 bases, the J end lost 6 bases, and 12 bases lay between the germline ends. The CDR3 has 15 amino acids. Germline lookup yields CDR1 SGDLS and CDR2 YYNGEE. The CDR3 here is CASSVGRVVAGELFF. DNA for the CDR3: TGTGCCAGCAGCGTAGGCAGGGTTGTAGCCGGGGAGCTGTTTTTT. Supplemented by reference TRBV9 and TRBJ2-2, the full variable domain reads DSGVTQTPKHLITATGQRVTLRCSPRSGDLSVYWYQQSLDQGLQFLIQYYNGEERAKGNILERFSAQQFPDLHSELNLSSLELGDSALYFCASSVGRVVAGELFFGEGSRLTVL.

The gene calls are TRBV4-1 and TRBJ2-3; 8 positions match TRBD2. V lost 4 bases, J lost 0 bases, and 6 bases stayed unmatched. Germline lookup yields CDR1 MGHRA and CDR2 YSYEKL. The CDR3 spans 16 residues. CDR3 DNA: TGCGCCAGCAGCCTAACCTTAGCGGGAAGCACAGATACGCAGTATTTT. Its protein is CASSLTLAGSTDTQYF.